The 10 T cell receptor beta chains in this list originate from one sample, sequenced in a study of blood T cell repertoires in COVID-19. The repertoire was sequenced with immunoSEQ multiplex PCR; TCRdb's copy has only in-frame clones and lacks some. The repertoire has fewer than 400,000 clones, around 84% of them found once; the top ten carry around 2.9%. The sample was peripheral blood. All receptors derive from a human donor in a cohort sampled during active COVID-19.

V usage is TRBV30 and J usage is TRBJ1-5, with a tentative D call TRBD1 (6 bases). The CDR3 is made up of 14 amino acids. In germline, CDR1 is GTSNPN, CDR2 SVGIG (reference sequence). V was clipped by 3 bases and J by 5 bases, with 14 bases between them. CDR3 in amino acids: CAWREQGMDQPQHF. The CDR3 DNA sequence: TGTGCCTGGAGGGAACAGGGAATGGATCAGCCCCAGCATTTT.

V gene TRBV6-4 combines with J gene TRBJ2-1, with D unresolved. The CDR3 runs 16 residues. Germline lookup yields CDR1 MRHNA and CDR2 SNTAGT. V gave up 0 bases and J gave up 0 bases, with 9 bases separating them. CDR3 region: CASSDSVFSSYNEQFF. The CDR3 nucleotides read TGTGCCAGCAGTGACTCTGTTTTTAGCTCCTACAATGAGCAGTTCTTC.

CDR3 nucleotides: TGTGCCAGCAGAGCTAGCGGGGGGGCCTCCGGGGAGCTGTTTTTT. It translates to CASRASGGASGELFF. V usage is TRBV27 and J usage is TRBJ2-2, with 12 bases fitting TRBD2. The CDR3 extends over 15 amino acids. J lost 6 bases, V lost 6 bases, and 5 bases had no gene match. Germline-derived CDR1 and CDR2 are MNHEY and SMNVEV (reference sequence).

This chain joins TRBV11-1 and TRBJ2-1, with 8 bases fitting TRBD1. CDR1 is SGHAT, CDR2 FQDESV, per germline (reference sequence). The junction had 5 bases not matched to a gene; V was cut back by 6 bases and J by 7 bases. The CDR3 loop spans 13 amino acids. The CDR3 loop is CASSSDRVNEQFF. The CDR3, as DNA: TGTGCCAGCAGTTCGGACAGGGTTAATGAGCAGTTCTTC.

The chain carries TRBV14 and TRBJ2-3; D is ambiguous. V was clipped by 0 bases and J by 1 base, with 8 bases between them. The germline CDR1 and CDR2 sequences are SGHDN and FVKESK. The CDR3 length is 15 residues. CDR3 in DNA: TGTGCCAGCAGCCAAGATCCAAGCGGCACAGATACGCAGTATTTT. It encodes CASSQDPSGTDTQYF.

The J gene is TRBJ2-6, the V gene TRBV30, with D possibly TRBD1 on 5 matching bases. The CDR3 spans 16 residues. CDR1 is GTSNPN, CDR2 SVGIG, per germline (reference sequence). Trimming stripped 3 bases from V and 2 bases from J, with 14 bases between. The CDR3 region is CAWSTGLRAGANVLTF. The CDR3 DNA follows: TGTGCCTGGAGCACAGGTCTCAGGGCTGGGGCCAACGTCCTGACTTTC.

CDR3 amino acids: CASSPRDSLQETQYF. The CDR3 nucleotides are TGTGCCAGCTCACCAAGGGACAGCCTACAAGAGACCCAGTACTTC. The rearrangement joins TRBV18 to TRBJ2-5; 7 bases are a match to TRBD1. The CDR3 extends over 15 amino acids. Per the germline V gene, CDR1 is KGHSH and CDR2 is LQKENI. V shed 2 bases, J shed 2 bases, and the junction held 5 bases outside the gene matches.

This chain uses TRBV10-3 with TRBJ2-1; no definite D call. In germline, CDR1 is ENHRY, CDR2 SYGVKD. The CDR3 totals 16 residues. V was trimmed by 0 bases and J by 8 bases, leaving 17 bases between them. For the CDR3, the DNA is TGTGCCATCAGTGAGTCCCAACCGGTCGAGGTCGATGAGCAGTTCTTC. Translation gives CAISESQPVEVDEQFF.

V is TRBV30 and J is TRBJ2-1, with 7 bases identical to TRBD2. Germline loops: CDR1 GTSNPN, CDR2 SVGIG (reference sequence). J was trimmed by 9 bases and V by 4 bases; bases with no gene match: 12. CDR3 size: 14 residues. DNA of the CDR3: TGTGCCTGGACCCTACAACGGGGGGAGGGTGAGCAGTTCTTC. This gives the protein CAWTLQRGEGEQFF.

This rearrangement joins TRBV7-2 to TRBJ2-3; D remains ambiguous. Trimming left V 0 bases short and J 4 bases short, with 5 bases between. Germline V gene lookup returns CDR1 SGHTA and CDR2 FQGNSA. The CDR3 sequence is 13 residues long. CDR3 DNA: TGTGCCAGCAGCTTAGCCCTCCCAGATACGCAGTATTTT. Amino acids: CASSLALPDTQYF.